Described below is a single T cell receptor (beta chain) sequence and its context. Its antigen is unknown. These data originate in a study of cytomegalovirus exposure and HLA in healthy donors. Turning to the study itself: Early released data comprised 80 million to 90 million unique TCRs from HLA-typed donors. Study-level results: The records held CMV serostatus as the only immune exposure information. A later analysis linked a missense DCLRE1C variant to TCR beta V- and J-gene trimming.

PCR involved 60 Vbeta and 13 Jbeta primers. Profiled with immunoSEQ multiplex PCR; TCRdb holds only in-frame clones, not every one. The sample holds about 100,000 clones; roughly 75% are singletons and the top ten take around 14%. Deletions cut 5 bases from V and 4 bases from J, with 27 bases between. The CDR3 consists of 18 residues. CDR1 and CDR2 from the germline V gene are SEHNR and FQNEAQ (reference sequence). What was sequenced was PBMCs. This clonotype was sampled from a male donor in good health and CMV-seropositive. This chain connects TRBV7-9 to TRBJ2-7; possibly TRBD1 for D (6 bases). Written as DNA, the CDR3 is TGTGCCAGCAGCCCACACCTAGCCCTTGACAGGAGGTATTACGAGCAGTACTTC. Translation gives CASSPHLALDRRYYEQYF.